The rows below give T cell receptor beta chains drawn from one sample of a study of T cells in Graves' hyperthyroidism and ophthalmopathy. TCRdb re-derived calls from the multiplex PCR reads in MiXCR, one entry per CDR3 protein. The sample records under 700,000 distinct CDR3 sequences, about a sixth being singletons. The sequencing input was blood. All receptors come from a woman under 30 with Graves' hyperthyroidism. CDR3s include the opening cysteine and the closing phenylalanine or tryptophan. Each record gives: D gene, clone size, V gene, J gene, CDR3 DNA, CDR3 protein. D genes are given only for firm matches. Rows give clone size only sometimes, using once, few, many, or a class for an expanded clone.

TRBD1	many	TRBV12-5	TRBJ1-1	TGTGCTAGTGGTCCTCGGACAGGGGGCTTCACTGAAGCTTTCTTT	CASGPRTGGFTEAFF
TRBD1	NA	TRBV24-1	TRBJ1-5	TGTGCCACCAGTGATTTGCCGGGACAGGTCAATCAGCCCCAGCATTTT	CATSDLPGQVNQPQHF
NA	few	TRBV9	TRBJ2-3	TGTGCCAGCAGCGTAGCCGACGGGTTGACAGATACGCAGTATTTT	CASSVADGLTDTQYF
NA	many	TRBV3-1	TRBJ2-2	TGTGCCAGCAGCCAAGAAACCAGGGTCCCTTACACCGGGGAGCTGTTTTTT	CASSQETRVPYTGELFF
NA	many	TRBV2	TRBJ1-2	TGTGCCAGCAGTGAGCGGCCAGGACCCCTTAACTATGGCTACACCTTC	CASSERPGPLNYGYTF
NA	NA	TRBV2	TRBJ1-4	TGTGCCAGCAGTGAAGGAAGGGGGACTAATGAAAAACTGTTTTTT	CASSEGRGTNEKLFF
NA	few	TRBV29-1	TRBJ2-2	TGCAGCGTTGAAGAACAGACGAACACCGGGGAGCTGTTTTTT	CSVEEQTNTGELFF
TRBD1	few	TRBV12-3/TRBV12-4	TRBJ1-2	TGTGCCAGCAGTTCGGGAGACAGGGGGCGTCGCGACAACTATGGCTACACCTTC	CASSSGDRGRRDNYGYTF
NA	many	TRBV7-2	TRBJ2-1	TGTGCCAGCAGCTACCTGGGACTTTACAATGAGCAGTTCTTC	CASSYLGLYNEQFF
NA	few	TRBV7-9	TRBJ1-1	TGTGCCAGCAGCCTGGGTCTAGGTGGGTGGGCTTTCTTT	CASSLGLGGWAFF
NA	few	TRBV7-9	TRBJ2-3	TGTGCCAGCAGCTTACGCCCTAGCGCCACAGATACGCAGTATTTT	CASSLRPSATDTQYF
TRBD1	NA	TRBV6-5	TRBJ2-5	TGTGCCAGCAGTTACGGACAGGGGGCACGGGAGACCCAGTACTTC	CASSYGQGARETQYF
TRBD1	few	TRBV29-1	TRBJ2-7	TGCAGCGTTGATGAACAGGGGGGAAGCTCCTACGAGCAGTACTTC	CSVDEQGGSSYEQYF
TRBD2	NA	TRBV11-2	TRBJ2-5	TGTGCCAGCAGCTCCCCCTCGCGACTAGCGGGGGGAGAGTCCCAGTACTTC	CASSSPSRLAGGESQYF
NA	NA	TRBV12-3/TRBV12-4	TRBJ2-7	TGTGCCAGCAGTTTAGACTCACGCTCCTACAATGAGCAGTACTTC	CASSLDSRSYNEQYF
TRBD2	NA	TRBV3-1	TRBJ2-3	TGTGCCAGCAGCCTACGGAGAGCGGGAGCGGCAGATACGCAGTATTTT	CASSLRRAGAADTQYF
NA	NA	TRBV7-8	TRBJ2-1	TGTGCCAGCAGCCCACTGGGCGGGAACAACAATGAGCAGTTCTTC	CASSPLGGNNNEQFF
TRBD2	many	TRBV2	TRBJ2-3	TGTGCCAGCAGGTCCGAAGAGCGGGGCAGCACAGATACGCAGTATTTT	CASRSEERGSTDTQYF
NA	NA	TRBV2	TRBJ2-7	TGTGCCAGCGTTGGATTCTACGAGCAGTACTTC	CASVGFYEQYF
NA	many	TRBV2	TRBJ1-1	TGTGCCAGCTACCCCCTGAACACTGAAGCTTTCTTT	CASYPLNTEAFF
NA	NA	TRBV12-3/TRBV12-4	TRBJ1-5	TGTGCCAGCAGTTTGGGGTTTTCGGGAGGTCAGCCCCAGCATTTT	CASSLGFSGGQPQHF
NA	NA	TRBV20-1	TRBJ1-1	TGCAGTGCTAGCCCGTGGCGGGGGAACACTGAAGCTTTCTTT	CSASPWRGNTEAFF
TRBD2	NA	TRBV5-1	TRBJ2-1	TGCGCCAGCAGCATGACTAGCGGGGTTTACAATGAGCAGTTCTTT	CASSMTSGVYNEQFF
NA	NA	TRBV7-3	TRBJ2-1	TGTGCCAGCAGCTCTGTGGGGGGCTCCTACAATGAGCAGTTCTTC	CASSSVGGSYNEQFF
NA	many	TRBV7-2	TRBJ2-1	TGTGCCAGCAGCTTTGGTAGCGTAACCTACAATGAGCAGTTCTTC	CASSFGSVTYNEQFF
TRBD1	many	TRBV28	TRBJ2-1	TGTGCCAGTACAGGGGCAGCTGACTACAATGAGCAGTTCTTC	CASTGAADYNEQFF
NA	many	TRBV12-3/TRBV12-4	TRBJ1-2	TGTGCCAGCAGCGACAGGCTTTTAGACTATGGCTACACCTTC	CASSDRLLDYGYTF
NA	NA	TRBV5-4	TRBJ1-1	TGTGCCAGCAGCTTGACAGGGTCTGTTGAAGCTTTCTTT	CASSLTGSVEAFF
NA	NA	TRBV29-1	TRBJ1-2	TGCAGCGTTGAATTTGGGACGGGTTATGGCTACACCTTC	CSVEFGTGYGYTF
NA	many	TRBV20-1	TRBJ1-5	TGCAGTGCTAGTCTGGACAGCACTAATCAGCCCCAGCATTTT	CSASLDSTNQPQHF
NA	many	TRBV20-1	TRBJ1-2	TGCAGTGCCTCGGGGCTAGCAGAAGTTTATGGCTACACCTTC	CSASGLAEVYGYTF
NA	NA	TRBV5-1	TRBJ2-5	TGCGCCAGCAGCGGACCGCTCCAAGAGACCCAGTACTTC	CASSGPLQETQYF
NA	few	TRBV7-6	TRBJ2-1	TGTGCCAGCAGCTGGGGAGCGACTTGGGACTACAATGAGCAGTTCTTC	CASSWGATWDYNEQFF
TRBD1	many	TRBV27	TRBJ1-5	TGTGCCAGCAGTGCCCAGGGGGCCCTCAATCAGCCCCAGCATTTT	CASSAQGALNQPQHF
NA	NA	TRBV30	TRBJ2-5	TGTGCCTGGAGTGGAGTAGGGGGGGAGACCCAGTACTTC	CAWSGVGGETQYF
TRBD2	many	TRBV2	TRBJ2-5	TGTGCCAGCAGTGAAGCGTGGCTAGCGGCGGAGACCCAGTACTTC	CASSEAWLAAETQYF
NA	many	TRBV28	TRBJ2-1	TGTGCCAGCAGTTCGCCGGAGGAGCGGGCCTACAATGAGCAGTTCTTC	CASSSPEERAYNEQFF
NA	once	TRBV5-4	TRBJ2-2	TGTGCCAGCAGCATACAGACAGGAGCGAACACCGGGGAGCTGTTTTTT	CASSIQTGANTGELFF
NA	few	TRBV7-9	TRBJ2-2	TGTGCCAGCAGCTTAGACTCGGCTCTGAACACCGGGGAGCTGTTTTTT	CASSLDSALNTGELFF